This T cell receptor (beta chain) originates from a study of technical replicates of blood from several donors. Germline values: CDR1 SEHNR, CDR2 FQNEAQ (reference sequence). The CDR3 totals 13 residues. V lost 1 base to trimming and J lost 2 bases, with 5 bases between them. Measured with immunoSEQ multiplex PCR; TCRdb has only the in-frame clones, and not every one. The profile shows over 50,000 clones, approximately 97% of them singletons. The sample comprised T cells isolated from PBMCs. The rearrangement uses TRBV7-9 and TRBJ1-2; D unclear. This clonotype was obtained from a human donor in good health. CDR3 region: CASSLEENYGYTF. For the CDR3, the DNA is TGTGCCAGCAGCTTAGAGGAGAACTATGGCTACACCTTC.